This passage covers 24 T cell receptor beta chains from one sample sequenced in a study of T cell repertoires in cytomegalovirus infection (dated by TCRdb to between 2019 and 2020). The treatment or condition label here, explained by the study, means: in vitro stimulation with specific CMV peptide epitopes to enrich CMV-specific T cells. Sequenced on an Illumina HiSeq 1500. Using fastp at Q25 and MiXCR, TCRdb reprocessed the public reads and kept productive beta chains. CDR3 protein sequences are deduplicated, and each keeps its most common genes and DNA. The sample records around 500,000 distinct CDR3 sequences, approximately 40% of which are singletons. The ten largest make up around 45% of the sample. These receptors' targets are unknown. The material sequenced was cultured PBMCs, taken from culture after CMV antigen stimulation. These receptors all stem from a human donor in good health (CMV status not recorded). Some clones in this sample may be carry-over from other donors' samples.

The rearrangement uses TRBV7-6 and TRBJ1-2; D is ambiguous. Germline CDR1 reads SGHVS; CDR2 reads FNYEAQ. The CDR3 loop spans 15 amino acids. Trimming removed 1 base from V and 8 bases from J, with 17 bases in between. This CDR3 reads CASSLVLSGRWGYTF. CDR3 coding DNA: TGTGCCAGCAGCTTAGTTTTGTCAGGTCGGTGGGGCTACACCTTC.

At least ten counts were recorded for this clonotype. This chain connects TRBV7-9 to TRBJ1-3, with D maybe TRBD1 (5 bases). This CDR3 comprises 16 residues. Germline assignment: CDR1 SEHNR and CDR2 FQNEAQ (reference sequence). V gave up 4 bases and J gave up 0 bases, with 13 bases separating them. CDR3 DNA: TGTGCCAGCAGCTCACTCGGGACGGGCTCTGGAAACACCATATATTTT. Residues: CASSSLGTGSGNTIYF.

V usage is TRBV7-2 and J usage is TRBJ1-3; 7 nucleotides line up with TRBD1. The CDR3 totals 18 residues. In germline, CDR1 is SGHTA, CDR2 FQGNSA. J was trimmed by 0 bases and V by 5 bases; bases with no gene match: 13. The CDR3 here is CASSVRTGLTHSGNTIYF. The CDR3 nucleotides read TGTGCCAGCAGCGTAAGGACAGGTCTCACTCACTCTGGAAACACCATATATTTT.

The chain employs TRBV20-1 and TRBJ1-1; D uncertain. Germline lookup yields CDR1 DFQATT and CDR2 SNEGSKA (reference sequence). V was cut by 3 bases and J by 7 bases, with 24 bases left in between. The CDR3 is made up of 16 amino acids. This CDR3 reads CSASNSIRGQDDEAFF. DNA for the CDR3: TGCAGTGCTAGTAACTCCATCCGAGGGCAGGACGATGAAGCTTTCTTT.

The J gene is TRBJ1-1, the V gene TRBV6-8; D unclear. V gave up 1 base and J gave up 3 bases, with 6 bases separating them. This CDR3 has 13 residues. CDR1 MNHGY and CDR2 SAAAGT come from the germline V gene. The chain's CDR3 is CASSYYRDTEAFF. The CDR3 nucleotides are TGTGCCAGCAGTTACTATCGGGACACTGAAGCTTTCTTT.

This clonotype was seen a handful of times. This rearrangement joins TRBV12-3 or TRBV12-4 to TRBJ1-3; D remains ambiguous. The ends were cut back, 3 bases at V and 4 bases at J, with 7 bases in the middle. CDR3 length: 13 amino acids. CDR3 sequence reads: CASSFWVGNTIYF. The DNA for the CDR3 is TGTGCCAGCAGTTTTTGGGTGGGAAACACCATATATTTT.

The rearrangement joins TRBV7-8 to TRBJ1-1; 8 bases align to TRBD1. The V segment lost 6 bases and the J segment 10 bases; nucleotides outside the gene matches: 10. The CDR3 extends over 13 amino acids. Germline V gene data show CDR1 as SGHVS and CDR2 as FQNEAQ. The CDR3 region has the DNA TGTGCCAGCAGACCTCAGGGGGCTGGGGTAGCTTTCTTT. It encodes CASRPQGAGVAFF.

The V gene is TRBV2, the J gene TRBJ2-3; 11 bases line up with TRBD2. Trimming removed 6 bases from V and 1 base from J; junction bases left unmatched: 12. Germline assignment: CDR1 SNHLY and CDR2 FYNNEI. This CDR3 is 18 amino acids long. In DNA form, the CDR3 reads TGTGCCAGCAGGCTGAGAACCGGACTAGCGGGCGGCACAGATACGCAGTATTTT. Its translation: CASRLRTGLAGGTDTQYF. Full variable domain (rest looked up from reference TRBV2 and TRBJ2-3): EPEVTQTPSHQVTQMGQEVILRCVPISNHLYFYWYRQILGQKVEFLVSFYNNEISEKSEIFDDQFSVERPDGSNFTLKIRSTKLEDSAMYFCASRLRTGLAGGTDTQYFGPGTRLTVL.

This clonotype occurred many times. This chain uses TRBV7-2 with TRBJ1-1; D uncertain. V gave up 5 bases and J gave up 4 bases, with 8 bases separating them. The CDR3 sequence is 12 residues long. Germline V gives CDR1 SGHTA, CDR2 FQGNSA. The CDR3 sequence is CASSMRGTEAFF. CDR3 DNA sequence: TGTGCCAGCAGCATGCGGGGCACTGAAGCTTTCTTT.

Only one count was recorded for this clonotype. The chain couples TRBV13 to TRBJ1-1; D remains unclear. Trimming left V 5 bases short and J 5 bases short, with 12 bases between. This CDR3 is 13 amino acids long. Germline CDR1 reads PRHDT; CDR2 reads FYEKMQ (reference sequence). CDR3 loop: CASSPGWATEAFF. CDR3 bases: TGTGCCAGCAGCCCCGGTTGGGCGACTGAAGCTTTCTTT.

The rearrangement uses TRBV11-2 and TRBJ2-1, with no clear D. Looked up from germline, CDR1 is SGHAT and CDR2 is FQNNGV. V gave up 0 bases and J gave up 5 bases, with 5 bases separating them. CDR3 length: 13 residues. The CDR3 sequence is CASSLDWDNEQFF. The CDR3, as DNA: TGTGCCAGCAGCTTAGATTGGGACAATGAGCAGTTCTTC. Using reference TRBV11-2 and TRBJ2-1 for the parts outside the CDR3, the full variable domain is EAGVAQSPRYKIIEKRQSVAFWCNPISGHATLYWYQQILGQGPKLLIQFQNNGVVDDSQLPKDRFSAERLKGVDSTLKIQPAKLEDSAVYLCASSLDWDNEQFFGPGTRLTVL.

The chain joins TRBV25-1 to TRBJ2-5; D gene ambiguous. The germline CDR1 and CDR2 sequences are MGHDK and SYGVNS. Trimming removed 1 base at V and 3 bases at J, with 9 bases between. The CDR3 contains 14 residues. The CDR3 DNA is TGTGCCAGCAGTGAATCTGGGGTTAAAGAGACCCAGTACTTC. Encoded protein: CASSESGVKETQYF.

The chain couples TRBV6-1 to TRBJ2-1, with 7 positions matching TRBD2. Germline CDR1 reads MNHNS; CDR2 reads SASEGT. V lost 7 bases, J lost 4 bases, and 4 bases stayed unmatched. The CDR3 runs 13 residues. CDR3 protein: CASIPAGYNEQFF. The CDR3 DNA sequence: TGTGCCAGCATACCAGCGGGGTACAATGAGCAGTTCTTC.

The CDR3 spells CASSPGRGTYGYTF. Written as DNA, the CDR3 is TGTGCCAGCAGCCCCGGGAGGGGGACCTATGGCTACACCTTC. The rearrangement joins TRBV6-2 or TRBV6-3 to TRBJ1-2, with D tentatively TRBD1 (6 bases). The ends were cut back, 6 bases at V and 4 bases at J, with 15 bases in the middle. CDR3 length equals 14 residues. Per germline, CDR1 MNHEY and CDR2 SVGEGT.

This clonotype was seen more than once but under ten times. The rearrangement joins TRBV7-8 to TRBJ2-7, with 11 bases identical to TRBD1. V lost 5 bases to trimming and J lost 3 bases; unmatched junction nucleotides: 9. Germline-derived CDR1 and CDR2 are SGHVS and FQNEAQ. This CDR3 is built from 16 residues. The CDR3 loop reads CASSHLVGTGGYEQYF. In DNA, the CDR3 is TGTGCCAGCAGCCACTTGGTGGGGACAGGGGGCTACGAGCAGTACTTC.

The gene calls are TRBV6-2 or TRBV6-3 and TRBJ2-7, with D perhaps TRBD2 (5 bases). The germline V gene has CDR1 MNHEY and CDR2 SVGEGT. The CDR3 consists of 16 residues. The V gene lost 5 bases and the J gene lost 3 bases, with 20 bases spanning the gap. CDR3 nucleotide sequence: TGTGCCAGCAGTCCAGACGTACGCGGACTTCACTACGAGCAGTACTTC. Translated: CASSPDVRGLHYEQYF.

V and J are TRBV5-6 and TRBJ1-3, with D uncertain. The CDR3 has 14 amino acids. Germline-derived CDR1 and CDR2 are SGHDT and YYEEEE. The germline V and J ends were trimmed by 4 bases and 3 bases, with 11 bases remaining between them. In DNA form, the CDR3 reads TGTGCCAGCAGCGCCAATTCCCTTGGAAACACCATATATTTT. Amino acid sequence: CASSANSLGNTIYF.

This sequence joins TRBV7-2 and TRBJ1-1; TRBD1 aligns across 8 bases. CDR3 length equals 15 residues. Germline V gene data show CDR1 as SGHTA and CDR2 as FQGNSA. V shed 4 bases and J 4 bases; nucleotides not matched to a gene: 8. CDR3 sequence reads: CASSSRGRGGTEAFF. CDR3 nucleotide sequence: TGTGCCAGCAGCTCCAGGGGGCGGGGAGGCACTGAAGCTTTCTTT. The variable domain in full, completed from reference TRBV7-2 and TRBJ1-1, reads GAGVSQSPSNKVTEKGKDVELRCDPISGHTALYWYRQSLGQGLEFLIYFQGNSAPDKSGLPSDRFSAERTGGSVSTLTIQRTQQEDSAVYLCASSSRGRGGTEAFFGQGTRLTVV.

The chain combines TRBV7-9 with TRBJ2-4; TRBD1 matches at 8 bases. The CDR3 consists of 12 residues. V trimming: 5 bases; J trimming: 10 bases; junction bases outside the gene matches: 4. Germline values: CDR1 SEHNR, CDR2 FQNEAQ (reference sequence). The CDR3 is CASSRQGWIQYF. CDR3 DNA sequence: TGTGCCAGCAGCCGACAGGGGTGGATTCAGTACTTC. The entire variable domain, with the rest obtained from reference TRBV7-9 and TRBJ2-4, is as follows: DTGVSQNPRHKITKRGQNVTFRCDPISEHNRLYWYRQTLGQGPEFLTYFQNEAQLEKSRLLSDRFSAERPKGSFSTLEIQRTEQGDSAMYLCASSRQGWIQYFGAGTRLSVL.

This rearrangement joins TRBV6-6 to TRBJ1-1; D is undetermined. Germline CDR1 reads MNHNY; CDR2 reads SVGAGI (reference sequence). V shed 5 bases and J shed 0 bases, with 7 bases lying between them. The CDR3 runs to 13 residues. CDR3 in DNA: TGTGCCAGCAGTGGTATCTTGAACACTGAAGCTTTCTTT. This gives the protein CASSGILNTEAFF.

The chain joins TRBV4-1 to TRBJ2-7; 8 bases map to TRBD2. J lost 3 bases, V lost 4 bases, and 8 bases had no gene match. This CDR3 spans 15 amino acids. Germline CDR1 reads MGHRA; CDR2 reads YSYEKL. The CDR3 coding sequence is TGCGCCAGCAGCCTTGCAGTAGCGGGGAACTACGAGCAGTACTTC. Amino acid sequence: CASSLAVAGNYEQYF.

The rearrangement links TRBV7-3 to TRBJ1-6; D not certain. This CDR3 is built from 14 residues. With 2 bases removed from V and 8 bases from J, the gap between germline ends came to 10 bases. CDR1 and CDR2 (germline): SGHTA, FQGTGA. CDR3 in amino acids: CASSLGGRDSPLHF. The CDR3 DNA is TGTGCCAGCAGCTTAGGCGGTCGGGATTCACCCCTCCACTTT. Based on the CDR3 plus reference TRBV7-3 and TRBJ1-6, the full variable domain is GAGVSQTPSNKVTEKGKYVELRCDPISGHTALYWYRQSLGQGPEFLIYFQGTGAADDSGLPNDRFFAVRPEGSVSTLKIQRTERGDSAVYLCASSLGGRDSPLHFGNGTRLTVT.

This chain connects TRBV7-2 to TRBJ2-1; D remains ambiguous. This CDR3 spans 14 amino acids. V shed 2 bases and J shed 7 bases, with 12 bases lying between them. Germline assignment: CDR1 SGHTA and CDR2 FQGNSA. The CDR3 sequence: CASSLYASGNEQFF. CDR3 sequence (DNA): TGTGCCAGCAGCTTATACGCCAGTGGGAATGAGCAGTTCTTC.

V gene TRBV7-9 combines with J gene TRBJ2-2, with 10 bases fitting TRBD2. The CDR3 has 17 amino acids. Germline loops: CDR1 SEHNR, CDR2 FQNEAQ (reference sequence). J gave up 2 bases and V 4 bases, and 7 bases lay outside the gene matches. CDR3 in amino acids: CASSSRRTSGNTGELFF. The CDR3 nucleotides are TGTGCCAGCAGCTCCCGGAGGACTAGCGGAAACACCGGGGAGCTGTTTTTT.